The text below deals with one T cell receptor beta chain. Its antigen is undetermined. This CDR3 is 14 amino acids long. After removal of 4 bases from V and 13 bases from J, the junction contained 12 bases not matched to a gene. Germline CDR1 reads SGHAT; CDR2 reads FQNNGV. The data stem from a study of OX40 agonist ivuxolimab in advanced cancers. About the study: Patients were treated with ivuxolimab, an agonistic anti-OX40 (CD134) antibody.

Overall study results and limits: Not determined was the antigen specificity of the expanded peripheral T cells.

Some clones are missing from TCRdb's copy, which holds only in-frame ones; the method was immunoSEQ multiplex PCR. This repertoire shows around 34,000 clones, 89% found once; its top ten account for under 45%. The receptor comes from an adult with an advanced solid tumor such as melanoma, head and neck, liver or kidney cancer. Sample: CD4+ or CD8+ T cells sorted from blood, taken in a trial of the OX40 agonist ivuxolimab. The V and J genes are TRBV11-2 and TRBJ2-5, with 10 bases matching TRBD1. The CDR3 protein is CASSSPGQGPSGYF. The CDR3 DNA reads TGTGCCAGCAGCTCCCCGGGACAGGGGCCGTCGGGGTACTTC.